What follows are 2 T cell receptor beta chains derived from one specimen sequenced in a study of CD8+CD57+ T cells in acquired aplastic anemia. Those patients picked for sequencing had displayed CD8+CD57+ cell expansion on flow cytometry. Using genomic DNA as the template, TCR beta VDJ and CDR3 profiling was carried out. MiXCR, run by TCRdb on the reads, gives a single entry per CDR3 protein. Of under 350,000 distinct CDR3 sequences listed, 56% were seen once; the top ten hold 1% to 1.5%. Sequencing used sorted CD4+, CD8+, or CD8+CD57+ T cells (not recorded which) from PBMCs. The receptor source for this set is a human donor with aplastic anemia.

Regarding this clonotype: A much bigger clone sits one base away, suggesting this may be a read error. The rearrangement joins TRBV6-6 to TRBJ1-1, with 8 bases lining up with TRBD1. CDR3 length: 16 amino acids. After removal of 4 bases from V and 4 bases from J, the junction contained 11 bases not matched to a gene. Germline assignment: CDR1 MNHNY and CDR2 SVGAGI (reference sequence). The CDR3 protein is CASSCSTGVRGTEAFF. The CDR3 DNA is TGTGCCAGCAGTTGCTCGACAGGGGTACGGGGCACTGAAGCTTTCTTT.

The chain couples TRBV7-8 to TRBJ2-1; the match to TRBD2 covers 9 bases. The CDR3 is 17 amino acids. The V and J ends lost 8 bases and 8 bases, in that order; junction bases with no gene match: 19. CDR1 and CDR2 from the germline V gene are SGHVS and FQNEAQ. For the CDR3, the DNA is TGTGCCAGCTCACCTTTTATGACTAGCGGTCAGAGGTATGAGCAGTTCTTC. Translation: CASSPFMTSGQRYEQFF.